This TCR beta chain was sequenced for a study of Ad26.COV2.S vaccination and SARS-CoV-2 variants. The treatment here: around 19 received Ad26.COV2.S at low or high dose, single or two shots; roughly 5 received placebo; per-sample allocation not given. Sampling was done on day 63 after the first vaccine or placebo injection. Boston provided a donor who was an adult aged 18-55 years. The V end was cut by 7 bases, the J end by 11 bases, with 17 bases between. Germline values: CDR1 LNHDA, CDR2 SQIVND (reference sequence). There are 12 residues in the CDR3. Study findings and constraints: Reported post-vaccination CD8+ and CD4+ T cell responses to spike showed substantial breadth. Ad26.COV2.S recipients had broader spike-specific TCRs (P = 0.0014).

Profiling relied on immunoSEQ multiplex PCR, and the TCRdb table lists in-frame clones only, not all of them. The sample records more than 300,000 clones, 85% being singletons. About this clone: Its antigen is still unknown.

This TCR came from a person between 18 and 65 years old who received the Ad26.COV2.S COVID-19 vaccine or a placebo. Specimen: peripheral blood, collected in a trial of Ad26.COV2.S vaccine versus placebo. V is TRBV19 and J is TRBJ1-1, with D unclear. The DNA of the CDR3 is TGTGCCAGTATCCGTGGGCTAGGAAATGCTTTCTTT. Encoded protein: CASIRGLGNAFF. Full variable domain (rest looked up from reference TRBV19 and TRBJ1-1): DGGITQSPKYLFRKEGQNVTLSCEQNLNHDAMYWYRQDPGQGLRLIYYSQIVNDFQKGDIAEGYSVSREKKESFPLTVTSAQKNPTAFYLCASIRGLGNAFFGQGTRLTVV.